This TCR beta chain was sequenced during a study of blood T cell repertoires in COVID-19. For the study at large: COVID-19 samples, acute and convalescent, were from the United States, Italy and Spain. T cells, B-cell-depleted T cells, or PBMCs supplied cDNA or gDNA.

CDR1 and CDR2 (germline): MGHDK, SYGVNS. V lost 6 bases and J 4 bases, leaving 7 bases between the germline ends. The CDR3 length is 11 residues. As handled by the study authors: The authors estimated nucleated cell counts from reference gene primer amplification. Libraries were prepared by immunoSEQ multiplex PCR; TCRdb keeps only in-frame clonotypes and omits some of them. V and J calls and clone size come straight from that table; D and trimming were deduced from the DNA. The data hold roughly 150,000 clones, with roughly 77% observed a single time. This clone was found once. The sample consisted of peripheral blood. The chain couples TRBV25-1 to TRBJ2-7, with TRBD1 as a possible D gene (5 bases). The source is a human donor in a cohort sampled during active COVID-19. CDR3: CASRGVYEQYF. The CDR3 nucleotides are TGTGCCAGCAGAGGGGTTTACGAGCAGTACTTC.